This T cell receptor beta chain emerged from a study of T-cell memory formation after mild COVID-19. Study overall: Clusters were largely donor specific. Broader study findings: SARS-CoV-2 specificity of second-wave clones peaking day 37 was unconfirmed. The pre-infection memory compartment contained some responding clones, suggesting cross-reactive memory joined.

This clonotype was recorded a few times. Its matching antigen is unknown. TCR alpha and TCR beta cDNA libraries carrying sample barcodes and UMIs were produced by 5'RACE using constant-segment primers. TCRdb re-called the 5' RACE reads with MiXCR, one entry per CDR3 protein. Of 80,000 to 130,000 distinct CDR3 sequences detected, over 8.5% appear once; the ten largest clones hold roughly 40%. Germline loops: CDR1 PRHDT, CDR2 FYEKMQ (reference sequence). Between the trimmed V and J ends, which lost 4 bases and 1 base, there was a span of 8 bases. This CDR3 has 14 amino acids. This receptor was taken from a man younger than 35 who had mild COVID-19 (a few samples of this study predate the infection). Cell type and time point are not known. The sequenced material came from PBMCs or a T cell subset sorted from them (not recorded which). The gene calls are TRBV13 and TRBJ2-1, with D unresolved. The CDR3 region has the DNA TGTGCCAGCAGCTCACCGGGTTCCTACAATGAGCAGTTCTTC. Its translation: CASSSPGSYNEQFF.